This record concerns one T cell receptor (beta chain) sequence. Antigen specificity is unknown. The data were taken from a study of graft-versus-host responses after intestinal transplantation. About the study: Anti-thymocyte globulin served as induction for all recipients, who then took tacrolimus and steroids for two to three years.

Processed graft tissue released its intraepithelial and lamina propria lymphocytes. Germline assignment: CDR1 MNHEY and CDR2 SMNVEV (reference sequence). Between the trimmed V and J ends, which lost 7 bases and 1 base, there was a span of 8 bases. The CDR3 runs to 14 residues. General study results and limits: Some GvH clones were seen earlier in gut or blood, suggesting intestinal origin.

Libraries were prepared by immunoSEQ multiplex PCR; TCRdb keeps only in-frame clonotypes and omits some of them. The data hold 15,000 to 20,000 clones, with around 83% observed a single time. The genes are TRBV27 and TRBJ2-6; D uncertain. The input for sequencing was ileum tissue, taken 584 days after intestinal transplantation. The sequence came from a human patient who received an intestinal transplant, so some T cells may come from the graft donor. Here the CDR3 DNA reads TGTGCCAGCAACCTTCAGTCTGGGGCCAACGTCCTGACTTTC. The encoded protein is CASNLQSGANVLTF.